This T cell receptor beta chain was recorded in a study of T cells in Graves' hyperthyroidism and ophthalmopathy. The overall study: At the time of initial diagnosis and before any treatment, peripheral blood was collected. Broader study findings: Ophthalmopathy was separated from stable hyperthyroidism by a 13 V-J model. Onset of ophthalmopathy came a median approximately 6.5 months after the model predicted it.

CDR1 is DFQATT and CDR2 is SNEGSKA in the germline V gene (reference sequence). The V gene lost 3 bases and the J gene lost 6 bases, with 11 bases spanning the gap. CDR3 length equals 13 residues. Details on this clonotype: Antigen unknown.

Amplification of TCR beta CDR3 regions was performed using RNA transcripts as template. Initially, a first-round RT-PCR of the TCR CDR3 employed the HTBI primer set. One entry per CDR3 protein, called by TCRdb with MiXCR from the multiplex PCR reads. The sample has about 96,000 distinct CDR3 sequences; around 50% are singletons. Absence of ophthalmopathy progression within 18 months defined stable Graves' hyperthyroidism. The chain links TRBV20-1 to TRBJ1-4; no clear D. The sequencing sample was made of blood. The sequence came from a middle-aged woman with Graves' hyperthyroidism. CDR3 sequence reads: CSARRVEDEKLFF. Written as DNA, the CDR3 is TGCAGTGCTAGGAGGGTTGAGGATGAAAAACTGTTTTTT.